The 27 T cell receptor beta chains presented below share a single source sample, sequenced in a study of blood T cell repertoires in COVID-19. Produced via immunoSEQ multiplex PCR; TCRdb's table is partial and in-frame only. The sample has around 68,000 clones; roughly 81% are singletons. The sequenced sample consisted of peripheral blood. The receptors stem from a human donor in a cohort sampled during active COVID-19.

This clone was counted once. CDR3 DNA: TGTGCCAGCAGTTTATCCGGGTCCCACGGGGAGCAGTACTTC. This gives the protein CASSLSGSHGEQYF. The rearrangement joins TRBV28 to TRBJ2-7; the D is unclear. V was clipped by 1 base and J by 7 bases, with 14 bases between them. Germline V gives CDR1 MDHEN, CDR2 SYDVKM. This CDR3 contains 14 residues.

The chain links TRBV30 to TRBJ2-1; 9 bases are a match to TRBD1. Germline lookup yields CDR1 GTSNPN and CDR2 SVGIG (reference sequence). The CDR3 is 15 amino acids. V lost 2 bases and J lost 4; bases outside the gene matches: 6. CDR3 DNA sequence: TGTGCCTGGAGTTCCGGGACAGGGTATTACAATGAGCAGTTCTTC. Translation: CAWSSGTGYYNEQFF.

The genes are TRBV6-5 and TRBJ1-6, with D unclear. Germline V gene sequence: CDR1 MNHEY, CDR2 SVGAGI. The CDR3 length is 12 residues. The germline V and J ends were trimmed by 8 bases and 5 bases, with 7 bases remaining between them. In nucleotides, the CDR3 is TGTGCCAGCGGGAGGAATAATTCACCCCTCCACTTT. Amino acid sequence: CASGRNNSPLHF.

The CDR3 DNA reads TGTGCCAGCAGCCAGTCGGGAGGGGCCTACGAGCAGTACTTC. Translation: CASSQSGGAYEQYF. The chain links TRBV16 to TRBJ2-7; TRBD2 aligns across 8 bases. Germline V gene data show CDR1 as KGHSY and CDR2 as FQNENV. V lost 3 bases, J lost 2 bases, and 3 bases stayed unmatched. This CDR3 has 14 residues.

The rearrangement uses TRBV25-1 and TRBJ2-1, with 12 nucleotides matching TRBD1. Germline V CDR1 and CDR2: MGHDK, SYGVNS. V gave up 3 bases and J gave up 9 bases; unmatched junction bases: 9. CDR3 size: 16 residues. Written as DNA, the CDR3 is TGTGCCAGCAGTGACCCCCGGGACAGGGGGCTGTTTGAGCAGTTCTTC. This codes for CASSDPRDRGLFEQFF.

The chain recombines TRBV23-1 with TRBJ2-7; D might be TRBD1 (6 bases). TRBV23-1 is assigned to the ORF class and has an uncertain function. V was trimmed by 3 bases and J by 2 bases, leaving 14 bases between them. CDR3 size: 15 residues. CDR3 protein: CASSHPRTEPYEQYF. The CDR3 coding sequence is TGCGCCAGCAGTCATCCCAGGACAGAGCCCTACGAGCAGTACTTC.

The chain employs TRBV19 and TRBJ2-6, with TRBD1 identical over 10 bases. V lost 3 bases, J lost 2 bases, and 4 bases stayed unmatched. The CDR3 sequence is 17 residues long. CDR1 LNHDA and CDR2 SQIVND come from the germline V gene (reference sequence). CDR3 nucleotide sequence: TGTGCCAGTAGTATCGGGACAGGGGACGCTGGGGCCAACGTCCTGACTTTC. Protein: CASSIGTGDAGANVLTF.

The chain employs TRBV7-8 and TRBJ1-3, with D perhaps matching TRBD1 (6 bases). Germline V gives CDR1 SGHVS, CDR2 FQNEAQ. The V and J ends lost 8 bases and 1 base respectively, with 18 bases between them. CDR3 size: 16 residues. CDR3 sequence (DNA): TGTGCCAGCGGAGGAACAGGGTGGCCATCTGGAAACACCATATATTTT. It specifies CASGGTGWPSGNTIYF.

The CDR3 loop reads CATENRGRGDFWYTEAFF. CDR3 sequence (DNA): TGTGCCACCGAGAACCGGGGGAGGGGGGATTTTTGGTACACTGAAGCTTTCTTT. V is TRBV14 and J is TRBJ1-1; the D gene is possibly TRBD1 (6 bases). V was cut by 10 bases and J by 3 bases, with 30 bases left in between. The germline CDR1 and CDR2 sequences are SGHDN and FVKESK. CDR3 length: 18 residues.

The chain has TRBV15 and TRBJ2-7; 7 positions agree with TRBD1. V was pared by 0 bases and J by 2 bases, with 4 bases of the junction left unmatched. Germline CDR1 LNHNV, CDR2 YYDKDF (reference sequence). CDR3 length: 15 amino acids. CDR3 residues: CATSREGTGAYEQYF. The CDR3 DNA reads as TGTGCCACCAGCAGAGAGGGAACAGGGGCCTACGAGCAGTACTTC.

This chain connects TRBV5-4 to TRBJ2-1; perhaps TRBD2 as D (6 bases). CDR1 SGHNT and CDR2 YYREEE come from the germline V gene (reference sequence). This CDR3 has 15 residues. Trimming removed 4 bases at V and 3 bases at J, with 14 bases between. CDR3 nucleotide sequence: TGTGCCAGCAGCCCACCGGGACTCAGCTACAATGAGCAGTTCTTC. Translation: CASSPPGLSYNEQFF. Supplemented by reference TRBV5-4 and TRBJ2-1, the full variable domain reads ETGVTQSPTHLIKTRGQQVTLRCSSQSGHNTVSWYQQALGQGPQFIFQYYREEENGRGNFPPRFSGLQFPNYSSELNVNALELDDSALYLCASSPPGLSYNEQFFGPGTRLTVL.

V gene TRBV11-1 combines with J gene TRBJ1-1, with 9 nucleotides matching TRBD1. V shed 3 bases and J 2 bases; nucleotides not matched to a gene: 7. There are 16 residues in the CDR3. Germline lookup yields CDR1 SGHAT and CDR2 FQDESV (reference sequence). This CDR3 is CASSFPEGQGNTEAFF. In DNA, the CDR3 is TGTGCCAGCAGCTTCCCCGAGGGACAGGGCAACACTGAAGCTTTCTTT.

This rearrangement joins TRBV6-6 to TRBJ2-4, with D maybe TRBD1 (6 bases). Germline V CDR1 and CDR2: MNHNY, SVGAGI (reference sequence). This CDR3 spans 14 amino acids. Deletions cut 4 bases from V and 7 bases from J, with 14 bases between. CDR3 sequence reads: CASSSSGDMNIQYF. Here the CDR3 DNA reads TGTGCCAGCAGTTCCTCAGGGGACATGAACATTCAGTACTTC.

The chain carries TRBV27 and TRBJ1-2, with D hard to call. Germline loops: CDR1 MNHEY, CDR2 SMNVEV (reference sequence). The CDR3 has 14 residues. V lost 2 bases and J 0 bases, leaving 7 bases between the germline ends. Here the CDR3 reads CASSLDGANYGYTF. The CDR3 bases are TGTGCCAGCAGTTTAGACGGGGCTAACTATGGCTACACCTTC.

The chain couples TRBV10-1 to TRBJ1-1; D may be TRBD1 (6 bases). Trimming pared 6 bases from V and 4 bases from J, leaving 12 bases between. From germline, CDR1 is WNHNN and CDR2 SYGVQD (reference sequence). The CDR3 totals 13 residues. Written as DNA, the CDR3 is TGCGCCAGCAGGGCCCAGGGGAGCACTGAAGCTTTCTTT. Translated, it gives CASRAQGSTEAFF.

The rearrangement uses TRBV6-5 and TRBJ2-1, with TRBD2 matching 8 bases. Germline lookup yields CDR1 MNHEY and CDR2 SVGAGI. CDR3 size: 15 residues. The V segment lost 0 bases and the J segment 8 bases; nucleotides outside the gene matches: 6. The CDR3 DNA sequence: TGTGCCAGCAGTTACTCAGCGGGAGTTCGGGATGAGCAGTTCTTC. This codes for CASSYSAGVRDEQFF.

This clone has only one observation. The chain links TRBV5-4 to TRBJ1-2, with 10 bases aligning to TRBD1. The CDR3 length is 14 residues. CDR1 is SGHNT and CDR2 is YYREEE in the germline V gene (reference sequence). V lost 4 bases to trimming and J lost 8 bases; unmatched junction nucleotides: 8. The CDR3 loop reads CASSLDRGAWGYTF. The CDR3 nucleotides are TGTGCCAGCAGCCTGGACAGGGGGGCGTGGGGCTACACCTTC.

The chain carries TRBV7-9 and TRBJ2-1; D uncertain. This CDR3 is 14 amino acids long. Germline V lookup: CDR1 SEHNR, CDR2 FQNEAQ (reference sequence). The V and J ends lost 0 bases and 5 bases respectively, with 8 bases between them. The CDR3 loop is CASSLAETHNEQFF. The CDR3 DNA follows: TGTGCCAGCAGCTTAGCAGAGACTCACAATGAGCAGTTCTTC.

The chain couples TRBV5-4 to TRBJ2-1; D is possibly TRBD1 (6 bases). This CDR3 contains 17 residues. The germline gives CDR1 SGHNT, CDR2 YYREEE (reference sequence). V gave up 2 bases and J gave up 6 bases, with 21 bases separating them. CDR3 sequence: CASSLTGKRTTGNEQFF. The CDR3 nucleotides are TGTGCCAGCAGCTTAACCGGGAAGCGGACGACAGGCAATGAGCAGTTCTTC.

The chain carries TRBV5-1 and TRBJ1-2; 8 nucleotides line up with TRBD1. Trimming at V came to 0 bases and at J to 6 bases, leaving 10 bases not matched to a gene. The V gene's germline CDR1 is SGHRS and CDR2 YFSETQ. The CDR3 is made up of 16 amino acids. CDR3 nucleotide sequence: TGCGCCAGCAGCTTGGGACAGGGGCCCCCTTCGGATGGCTACACCTTC. This encodes CASSLGQGPPSDGYTF.

The rearrangement links TRBV27 to TRBJ2-3; a weak D match, TRBD1 (6 bases). The germline V and J ends were trimmed by 5 bases and 5 bases, with 14 bases remaining between them. Germline assignment: CDR1 MNHEY and CDR2 SMNVEV (reference sequence). The CDR3 has 14 amino acids. CDR3 nucleotide sequence: TGTGCCAGCAGTCCTAGGGGGAGTGAAGATACGCAGTATTTT. Its translation is CASSPRGSEDTQYF.

This chain connects TRBV12-3 or TRBV12-4 to TRBJ2-7; D call uncertain. This CDR3 is built from 13 residues. The V end was cut by 3 bases, the J end by 1 base, with 7 bases between. The CDR3 loop is CASSFPLSYEQYF. CDR3 nucleotide sequence: TGTGCCAGCAGTTTCCCCCTATCCTACGAGCAGTACTTC.

This clone was seen only once. The gene calls are TRBV6-5 and TRBJ1-5, with 9 bases aligning to TRBD1. J gave up 2 bases and V 6 bases, and 2 bases lay outside the gene matches. The CDR3 spans 14 residues. Germline V CDR1 and CDR2: MNHEY, SVGAGI. The CDR3: CASRRTGGNQPQHF. CDR3 bases: TGTGCCAGCAGGCGGACAGGGGGCAATCAGCCCCAGCATTTT.

This rearrangement joins TRBV11-2 to TRBJ1-1; 7 bases agree with TRBD1. There are 15 residues in the CDR3. Germline lookup yields CDR1 SGHAT and CDR2 FQNNGV. V shed 5 bases, J shed 4 bases, and the junction held 10 bases outside the gene matches. CDR3 in DNA: TGTGCCAGCAGCCCTGACAGGGATATAGGCACTGAAGCTTTCTTT. Translation gives CASSPDRDIGTEAFF.

The rearrangement uses TRBV7-9 and TRBJ1-5; D is ambiguous. Per germline, CDR1 SEHNR and CDR2 FQNEAQ (reference sequence). With 5 bases removed from V and 0 bases from J, the gap between germline ends came to 8 bases. This CDR3 is built from 14 residues. Here the CDR3 reads CASSPPYSNQPQHF. Written as DNA, the CDR3 is TGTGCCAGCAGCCCCCCTTATAGCAATCAGCCCCAGCATTTT.

This clone has more than one count but fewer than ten. This chain connects TRBV28 to TRBJ2-3; possible D gene TRBD2, 5 bases. This CDR3 comprises 18 residues. Trimming took 6 bases from V and 0 from J, leaving 22 bases between them. CDR1 and CDR2 (germline): MDHEN, SYDVKM. This CDR3 is CASSRGPLFSPSTDTQYF. The CDR3 region has the DNA TGTGCCAGCAGCAGAGGGCCGCTCTTCTCTCCTAGCACAGATACGCAGTATTTT. Variable domain in full (rest from reference TRBV28 and TRBJ2-3): DVKVTQSSRYLVKRTGEKVFLECVQDMDHENMFWYRQDPGLGLRLIYFSYDVKMKEKGDIPEGYSVSREKKERFSLILESASTNQTSMYLCASSRGPLFSPSTDTQYFGPGTRLTVL.

This rearrangement joins TRBV25-1 to TRBJ1-6, with 10 bases fitting TRBD1. V gave up 6 bases and J gave up 7 bases; unmatched junction bases: 9. The CDR3 spans 16 residues. The V gene's germline CDR1 is MGHDK and CDR2 SYGVNS. CDR3: CASRGDRGRGNSPLHF. CDR3 nucleotide sequence: TGTGCCAGCAGGGGGGACAGGGGAAGGGGAAATTCACCCCTCCACTTT. Combining the CDR3 with reference TRBV25-1 and TRBJ1-6 gives the whole variable domain EADIYQTPRYLVIGTGKKITLECSQTMGHDKMYWYQQDPGMELHLIHYSYGVNSTEKGDLSSESTVSRIRTEHFPLTLESARPSHTSQYLCASRGDRGRGNSPLHFGNGTRLTVT.